A single sample gave rise to the 18 T cell receptor beta chains below, sequenced in a study of sequential checkpoint blockade in melanoma (dated 2019 in TCRdb). The label giving this sample's treatment or condition can be read as: randomized to nivolumab then ipilimumab (arm A) or the reverse (arm B). The library came from the immunoSEQ multiplex PCR assay. This is the immuneACCESS table as TCRdb keeps it, with only in-frame sequences that have V and J called. A part of the clones is gone; compared with another copy, unresolved V genes explain less than half, and the rest is unexplained. For this sample there are 35,000 to 40,000 clones; around 32% appear just once. The ten largest clones capture roughly 1.6% of the sample. This specimen was tumor tissue (inferred from file names), taken from a patient given nivolumab and ipilimumab in sequence. These TCRs come from a human donor with melanoma.

Many counts were recorded for this clone. This chain joins TRBV11-3 and TRBJ1-6, with TRBD1 as a possible D gene (5 bases). The CDR3 contains 14 residues. Germline V lookup: CDR1 SGHNT, CDR2 YENEEA. V was shortened by 6 bases and J by 4 bases, with 10 bases between the two germline ends. This CDR3 reads CASSFRGYNSPLHF. DNA of the CDR3: TGTGCCAGCAGTTTCCGGGGGTATAATTCACCCCTCCACTTT.

This clone showed up just a few times. The chain uses TRBV9 and TRBJ1-4, with D uncertain. The length of the CDR3 is 12 residues. CDR1 is SGDLS, CDR2 YYNGEE, per germline. Trimming removed 3 bases from V and 8 bases from J, with 8 bases in between. This CDR3 is CASSGLSEKLFF. The DNA for the CDR3 is TGTGCCAGCAGCGGGCTTTCCGAAAAACTGTTTTTT. The full variable domain, completed using reference TRBV9 and TRBJ1-4, is DSGVTQTPKHLITATGQRVTLRCSPRSGDLSVYWYQQSLDQGLQFLIQYYNGEERAKGNILERFSAQQFPDLHSELNLSSLELGDSALYFCASSGLSEKLFFGSGTQLSVL.

This clone has only a few counts. The chain is built from TRBV9 and TRBJ1-1; D is undetermined. Between the trimmed V and J ends, which lost 1 base and 1 base, there was a span of 8 bases. This CDR3 spans 14 amino acids. Germline V gene sequence: CDR1 SGDLS, CDR2 YYNGEE. In nucleotides, the CDR3 is TGTGCCAGCAGCGTAATGGGCGCGAACACTGAAGCTTTCTTT. This gives the protein CASSVMGANTEAFF.

The chain employs TRBV6-8 and TRBJ1-1; D remains unclear. V was pared by 0 bases and J by 11 bases, with 13 bases between. The CDR3 is 13 residues long. CDR1 and CDR2 (germline): MNHGY, SAAAGT. CDR3 protein: CASSYSGGSEAFF. The CDR3 DNA is TGTGCCAGCAGTTACTCGGGCGGTTCGGAGGCTTTCTTT.

This clone was observed a handful of times. This sequence joins TRBV6-8 and TRBJ2-1; 10 bases are a match to TRBD2. CDR3 length equals 14 residues. V shed 5 bases, J shed 8 bases, and the junction held 6 bases outside the gene matches. Per the germline V gene, CDR1 is MNHGY and CDR2 is SAAAGT. The CDR3 DNA reads TGTGCCAGCAGTCCGCAGAGCGGGAGGGATGAGCAGTTCTTC. This gives the protein CASSPQSGRDEQFF.

This clone has more than one count but fewer than ten. V gene TRBV6-8 combines with J gene TRBJ1-5, with D uncertain. V was trimmed by 6 bases and J by 9 bases, leaving 15 bases between them. The CDR3 extends over 13 amino acids. From germline, CDR1 is MNHGY and CDR2 SAAAGT. This chain's CDR3 is CASSPEARRPQHF. As DNA, the CDR3 is TGTGCCAGCAGCCCAGAGGCCAGGAGGCCCCAGCATTTT.

The chain links TRBV11-3 to TRBJ2-3; 10 bases are a match to TRBD2. After removal of 5 bases from V and 6 bases from J, the junction contained 8 bases not matched to a gene. This CDR3 is built from 15 residues. Germline V CDR1 and CDR2: SGHNT, YENEEA. The CDR3 DNA sequence: TGTGCCAGCAGCACGGGACTAGCGCGAGGGGATACGCAGTATTTT. Its translation: CASSTGLARGDTQYF. The entire variable domain, with the rest obtained from reference TRBV11-3 and TRBJ2-3, is as follows: EAGVVQSPRYKIIEKKQPVAFWCNPISGHNTLYWYLQNLGQGPELLIRYENEEAVDDSQLPKDRFSAERLKGVDSTLKIQPAELGDSAVYLCASSTGLARGDTQYFGPGTRLTVL.

The CDR3 spells CASSQSQGSSMETQYF. CDR3 bases: TGCGCCAGCAGCCAAAGCCAGGGTAGTAGCATGGAGACCCAGTACTTC. This chain joins TRBV4-1 and TRBJ2-5, with D possibly matching TRBD1 (5 bases). The V and J ends lost 2 bases and 5 bases respectively, with 18 bases between them. Germline assignment: CDR1 MGHRA and CDR2 YSYEKL. CDR3 size: 16 residues.

The V gene is TRBV28, the J gene TRBJ1-1; tentative D call: TRBD1 (6 bases). The length of the CDR3 is 16 residues. The V end was cut by 5 bases, the J end by 1 base, with 17 bases between. CDR1 MDHEN and CDR2 SYDVKM come from the germline V gene. CDR3 nucleotide sequence: TGTGCCAGCAGTCCTTTCGCAGGGGAGTCGAACACTGAAGCTTTCTTT. This translates into CASSPFAGESNTEAFF.

The CDR3 nucleotides are TGTGCCACCAGCGGGTGGGAGACTAGCGGTGAGGTGGAGCAGTTCTTC. The encoded protein is CATSGWETSGEVEQFF. This rearrangement joins TRBV15 to TRBJ2-1; 9 nucleotides align to TRBD2. The CDR3 sequence is 16 residues long. Per germline, CDR1 LNHNV and CDR2 YYDKDF (reference sequence). The V gene end was trimmed by 5 bases and the J gene end by 10 bases; junction bases not matched to a gene: 15.

The rearrangement joins TRBV19 to TRBJ1-2, with TRBD1 as a possible D gene (5 bases). The CDR3 has 14 residues. The germline gives CDR1 LNHDA, CDR2 SQIVND (reference sequence). The V end was cut by 3 bases, the J end by 8 bases, with 16 bases between. The CDR3 protein is CASSMGTPNRGYTF. In nucleotides, the CDR3 is TGTGCCAGTAGTATGGGGACTCCGAACAGGGGCTACACCTTC.

This clone was seen a handful of times. This chain connects TRBV6-8 to TRBJ1-2; no firm D call. V was pared by 2 bases and J by 8 bases, with 9 bases between. The length of the CDR3 is 12 residues. Germline assignment: CDR1 MNHGY and CDR2 SAAAGT. CDR3 amino acids: CASSYSRGGYTF. The CDR3, as DNA: TGTGCCAGCAGTTACAGTCGGGGAGGCTACACCTTC.

The J gene is TRBJ1-2, the V gene TRBV6-8; the D gene is possibly TRBD1 (6 bases). This CDR3 comprises 14 residues. The germline V gene encodes CDR1 MNHGY and CDR2 SAAAGT. Deletions cut 4 bases from V and 7 bases from J, with 16 bases between. The CDR3 protein is CASSLLGTQGGYTF. The CDR3 nucleotides read TGTGCCAGCAGTTTACTCGGGACACAGGGTGGCTACACCTTC.

The gene calls are TRBV7-6 and TRBJ2-3, with 11 bases matching TRBD2. Germline V gene lookup returns CDR1 SGHVS and CDR2 FNYEAQ. Trimming at V came to 4 bases and at J to 5 bases, leaving 8 bases not matched to a gene. The CDR3 covers 16 residues. DNA for the CDR3: TGTGCCAGCAGCTCTTTAGCGGGGGGGGATATAGATACGCAGTATTTT. Translating it yields CASSSLAGGDIDTQYF.

The chain joins TRBV23-1 to TRBJ2-1; the D gene is possibly TRBD1 (6 bases). TRBV23-1 is an ORF; its function is uncertain. The ends were cut back, 6 bases at V and 0 bases at J, with 6 bases in the middle. The CDR3 spans 13 residues. The CDR3 bases are TGCGCCAGCAGAGGGGGCTCCTACAATGAGCAGTTCTTC. This codes for CASRGGSYNEQFF.

CDR3 in amino acids: CASSPSTGETNEQYF. The DNA for the CDR3 is TGTGCCAGCTCACCATCGACAGGGGAAACGAACGAGCAGTACTTC. The chain uses TRBV18 and TRBJ2-7; TRBD1 agrees at 8 bases. Trimming removed 2 bases from V and 5 bases from J; junction bases left unmatched: 8. This CDR3 region has 15 residues. Germline V CDR1 and CDR2: KGHSH, LQKENI.

This clone was seen at least ten times. The genes are TRBV9 and TRBJ1-3; 7 nucleotides agree with TRBD1. Germline CDR1 SGDLS, CDR2 YYNGEE. V gave up 4 bases and J gave up 2 bases; unmatched junction bases: 12. The CDR3 has 17 residues. The CDR3 here is CASSLRGGTVPGNTIYF. The CDR3 nucleotides are TGTGCCAGCAGCTTAAGGGGAGGGACAGTTCCTGGAAACACCATATATTTT.

The chain uses TRBV19 and TRBJ2-3, with TRBD1 identical over 10 bases. The CDR3 is 16 residues long. Germline V gene sequence: CDR1 LNHDA, CDR2 SQIVND (reference sequence). The J segment lost 3 bases and the V segment lost 5 bases, leaving 8 bases of the junction unmatched. CDR3 bases: TGTGCCAGTAGTGCCTATAGGGACAGGGGAACAGATACGCAGTATTTT. Its protein product is CASSAYRDRGTDTQYF.